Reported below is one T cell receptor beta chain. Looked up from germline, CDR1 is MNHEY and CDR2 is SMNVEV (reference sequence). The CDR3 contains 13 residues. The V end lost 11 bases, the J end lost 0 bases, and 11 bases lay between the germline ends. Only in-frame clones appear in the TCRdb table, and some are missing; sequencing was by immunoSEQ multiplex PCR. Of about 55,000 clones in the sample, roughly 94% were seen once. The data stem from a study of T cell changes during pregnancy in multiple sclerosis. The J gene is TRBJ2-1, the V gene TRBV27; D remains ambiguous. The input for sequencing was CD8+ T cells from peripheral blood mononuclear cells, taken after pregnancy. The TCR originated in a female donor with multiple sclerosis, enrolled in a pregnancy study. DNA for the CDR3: TGTGCCTGTAGCCGGAGCTCCTACAATGAGCAGTTCTTC. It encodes CACSRSSYNEQFF.